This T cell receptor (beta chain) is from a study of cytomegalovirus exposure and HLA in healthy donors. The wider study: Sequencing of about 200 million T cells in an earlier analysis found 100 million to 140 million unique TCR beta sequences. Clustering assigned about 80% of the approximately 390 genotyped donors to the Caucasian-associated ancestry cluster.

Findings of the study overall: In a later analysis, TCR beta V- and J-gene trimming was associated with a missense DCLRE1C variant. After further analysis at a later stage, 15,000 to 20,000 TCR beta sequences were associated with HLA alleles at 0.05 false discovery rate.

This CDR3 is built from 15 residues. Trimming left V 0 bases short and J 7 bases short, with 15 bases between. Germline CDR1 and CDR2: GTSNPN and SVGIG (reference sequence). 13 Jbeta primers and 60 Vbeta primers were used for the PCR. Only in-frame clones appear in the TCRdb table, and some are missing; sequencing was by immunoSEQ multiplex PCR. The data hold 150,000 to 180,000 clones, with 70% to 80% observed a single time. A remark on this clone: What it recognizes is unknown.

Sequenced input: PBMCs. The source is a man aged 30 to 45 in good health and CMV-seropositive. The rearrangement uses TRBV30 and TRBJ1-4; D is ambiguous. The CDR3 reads CAWSVGSGQSEKLFF. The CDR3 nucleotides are TGTGCCTGGAGTGTTGGTAGCGGGCAGAGTGAAAAACTGTTTTTT.